This TCR beta chain stems from a study of cytomegalovirus exposure and HLA in healthy donors. V dropped 5 bases and J dropped 0; count of bases not matched to a gene: 6. Germline V gene sequence: CDR1 MNHEY, CDR2 SMNVEV (reference sequence). The CDR3 runs 15 residues. The study, taken as a whole, reports: A later analysis reportedly found that, within productive TCRs, an Asian-associated ancestry cluster had fewer N-insertions than the mean observed across the approximately 700 donors. A cluster of highly shared sequence variants was likely a sequencing artifact. HLA-A and HLA-B allele assignments for most subjects were reportedly predicted accurately using TCR beta sequences.

Points on this clone: The antigen remains unidentified.

13 Jbeta primers and 60 Vbeta primers were used for the PCR. Libraries were prepared by immunoSEQ multiplex PCR; TCRdb keeps only in-frame clonotypes and omits some of them. Its table lists 70,000 to 80,000 clones. Sequenced input: PBMCs. V gene TRBV27 combines with J gene TRBJ1-2; 7 nucleotides agree with TRBD1. The sequence derives from a man in his forties in good health and CMV-seronegative. The DNA of the CDR3 is TGTGCCAGCAGTGGCCAGGGGACAGCTAACTATGGCTACACCTTC. Translated: CASSGQGTANYGYTF.